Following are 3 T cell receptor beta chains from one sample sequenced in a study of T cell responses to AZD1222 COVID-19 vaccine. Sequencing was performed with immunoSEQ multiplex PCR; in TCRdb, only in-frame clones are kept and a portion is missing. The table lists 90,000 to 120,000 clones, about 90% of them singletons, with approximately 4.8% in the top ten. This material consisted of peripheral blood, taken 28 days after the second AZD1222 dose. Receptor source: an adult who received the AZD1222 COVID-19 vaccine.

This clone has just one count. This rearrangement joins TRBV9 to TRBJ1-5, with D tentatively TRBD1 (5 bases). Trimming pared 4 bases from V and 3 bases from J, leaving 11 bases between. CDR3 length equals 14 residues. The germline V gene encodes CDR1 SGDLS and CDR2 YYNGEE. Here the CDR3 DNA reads TGTGCCAGCAGCTCCCGGGGCCTCAATCAGCCCCAGCATTTT. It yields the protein CASSSRGLNQPQHF. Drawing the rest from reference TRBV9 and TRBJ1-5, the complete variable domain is DSGVTQTPKHLITATGQRVTLRCSPRSGDLSVYWYQQSLDQGLQFLIQYYNGEERAKGNILERFSAQQFPDLHSELNLSSLELGDSALYFCASSSRGLNQPQHFGDGTRLSIL.

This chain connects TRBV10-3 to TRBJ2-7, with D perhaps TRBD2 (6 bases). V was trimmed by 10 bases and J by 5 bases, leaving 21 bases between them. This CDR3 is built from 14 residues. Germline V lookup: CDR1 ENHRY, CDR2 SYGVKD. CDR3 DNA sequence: TGTGCCAGCACTTCAGTGTCGGGGGTTCACGAGCAGTACTTC. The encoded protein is CASTSVSGVHEQYF.

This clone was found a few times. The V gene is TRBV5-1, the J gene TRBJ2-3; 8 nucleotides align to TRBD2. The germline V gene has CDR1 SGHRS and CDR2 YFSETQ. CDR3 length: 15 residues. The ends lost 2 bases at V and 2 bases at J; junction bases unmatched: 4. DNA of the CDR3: TGCGCCAGCAGCTTAAGCGGGGGACCCACAGATACGCAGTATTTT. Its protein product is CASSLSGGPTDTQYF.